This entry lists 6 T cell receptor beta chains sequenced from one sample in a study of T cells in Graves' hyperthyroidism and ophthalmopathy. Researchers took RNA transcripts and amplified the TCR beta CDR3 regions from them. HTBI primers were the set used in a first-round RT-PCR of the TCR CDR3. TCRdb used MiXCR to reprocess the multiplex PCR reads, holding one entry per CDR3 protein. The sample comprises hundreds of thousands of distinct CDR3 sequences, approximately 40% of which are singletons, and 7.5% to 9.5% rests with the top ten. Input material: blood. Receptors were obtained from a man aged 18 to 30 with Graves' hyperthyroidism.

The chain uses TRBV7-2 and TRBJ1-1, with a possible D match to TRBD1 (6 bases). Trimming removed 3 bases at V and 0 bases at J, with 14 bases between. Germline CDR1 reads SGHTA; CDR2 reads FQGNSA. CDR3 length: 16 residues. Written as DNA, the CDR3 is TGTGCCAGCAGCTTCTGGGGGCAGAGCTTGAACACTGAAGCTTTCTTT. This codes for CASSFWGQSLNTEAFF.

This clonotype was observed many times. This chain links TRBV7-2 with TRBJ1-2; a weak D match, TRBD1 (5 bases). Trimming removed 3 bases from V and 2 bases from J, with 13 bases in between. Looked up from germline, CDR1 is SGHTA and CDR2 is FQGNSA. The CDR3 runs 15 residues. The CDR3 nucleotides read TGTGCCAGCAGCTTGCTCGACAGATCCAACTATGGCTACACCTTC. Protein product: CASSLLDRSNYGYTF.

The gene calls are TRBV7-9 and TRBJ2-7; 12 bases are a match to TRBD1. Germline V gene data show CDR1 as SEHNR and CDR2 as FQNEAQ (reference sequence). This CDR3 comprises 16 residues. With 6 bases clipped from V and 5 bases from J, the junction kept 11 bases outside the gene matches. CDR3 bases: TGTGCCAGCAGAGTACCTACCGGGACAGGGGGCCACGAGCAGTACTTC. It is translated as CASRVPTGTGGHEQYF.

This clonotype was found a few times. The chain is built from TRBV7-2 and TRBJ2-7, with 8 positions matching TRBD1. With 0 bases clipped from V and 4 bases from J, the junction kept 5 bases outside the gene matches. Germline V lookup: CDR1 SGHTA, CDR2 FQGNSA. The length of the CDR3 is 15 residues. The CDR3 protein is CASSLAGRTGYEQYF. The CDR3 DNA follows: TGTGCCAGCAGCTTAGCAGGGCGGACAGGGTACGAGCAGTACTTC.

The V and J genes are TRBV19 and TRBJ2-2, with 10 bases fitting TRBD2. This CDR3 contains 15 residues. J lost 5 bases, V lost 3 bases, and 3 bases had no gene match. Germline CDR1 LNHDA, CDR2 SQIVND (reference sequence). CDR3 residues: CASSMETSGTGELFF. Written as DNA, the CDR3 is TGTGCCAGTAGTATGGAGACTAGCGGGACCGGGGAGCTGTTTTTT.

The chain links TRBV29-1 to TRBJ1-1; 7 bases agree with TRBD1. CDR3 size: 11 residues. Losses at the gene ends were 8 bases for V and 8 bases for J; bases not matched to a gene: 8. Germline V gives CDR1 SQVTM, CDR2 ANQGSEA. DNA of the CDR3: TGCAGCCAAGAGGGGACAGCAGAAGCTTTCTTT. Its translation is CSQEGTAEAFF.